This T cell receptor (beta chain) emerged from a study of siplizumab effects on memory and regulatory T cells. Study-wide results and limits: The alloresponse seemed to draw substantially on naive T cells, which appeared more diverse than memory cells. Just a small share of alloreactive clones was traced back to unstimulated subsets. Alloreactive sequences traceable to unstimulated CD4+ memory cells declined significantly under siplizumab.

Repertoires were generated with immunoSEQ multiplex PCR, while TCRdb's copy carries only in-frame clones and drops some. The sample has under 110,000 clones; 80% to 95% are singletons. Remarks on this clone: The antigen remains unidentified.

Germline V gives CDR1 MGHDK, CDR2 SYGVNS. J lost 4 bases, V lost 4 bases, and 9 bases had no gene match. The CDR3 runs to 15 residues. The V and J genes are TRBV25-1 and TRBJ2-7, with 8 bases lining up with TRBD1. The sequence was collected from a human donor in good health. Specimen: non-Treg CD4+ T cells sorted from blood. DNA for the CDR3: TGTGCCAGCAGTGGTCAAGGACAGGGTCAATACGAGCAGTACTTC. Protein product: CASSGQGQGQYEQYF.